This TCR beta chain was captured in a study of cytomegalovirus exposure and HLA in healthy donors. Study-level background: Earlier results showed 120 million or so unique TCR beta sequences derived from approximately 170 million T cells. General study findings and limits: Presence/absence analyses supposed approximately even sequencing depth among donors. For most TCR sequences rarity was the rule, although some public TCRs occurred in many donors. About 90% or about 30% of the time was how often most TCR beta V segments were productive, according to an earlier analysis.

PCR primers comprised 60 Vbeta and 13 Jbeta primers. TCRdb keeps only in-frame clones here, not all; method: immunoSEQ multiplex PCR. The sample lists just under 65,000 clones; 80% were seen once. A note on this clone: What it binds is not known.

V was pared by 3 bases and J by 0 bases, with 10 bases between. CDR3 length: 16 residues. CDR1 SGHTS and CDR2 YDEGEE come from the germline V gene. The sample taken for sequencing was PBMCs. This clonotype was obtained from a woman aged 25 to 39 in good health and CMV-seronegative. This chain uses TRBV5-8 with TRBJ2-6; perhaps TRBD2 as D (5 bases). The CDR3: CASSWEPSSGANVLTF. The DNA for the CDR3 is TGTGCCAGCAGCTGGGAGCCGTCCTCTGGGGCCAACGTCCTGACTTTC.